This T cell receptor beta chain was observed in a study of T cell responses to AZD1222 COVID-19 vaccine. TCRdb's table, derived via immunoSEQ multiplex PCR, lists solely in-frame clones and lacks some. Of about 130,000 clones listed, roughly 91% are singletons. CDR1 is SNHLY and CDR2 is FYNNEI in the germline V gene. The V gene end was trimmed by 5 bases and the J gene end by 8 bases; junction bases not matched to a gene: 14. The CDR3 has 16 residues. V and J are TRBV2 and TRBJ1-2, with TRBD1 identical over 10 bases. The material sequenced was peripheral blood, taken 28 days after the second AZD1222 dose. This TCR came from an adult who received the AZD1222 COVID-19 vaccine. CDR3 in amino acids: CASSTGTGALLRGYTF. CDR3 sequence (DNA): TGTGCCAGCAGTACCGGGACAGGGGCGCTTCTGAGAGGCTACACCTTC. Combining the CDR3 with reference TRBV2 and TRBJ1-2 gives the whole variable domain EPEVTQTPSHQVTQMGQEVILRCVPISNHLYFYWYRQILGQKVEFLVSFYNNEISEKSEIFDDQFSVERPDGSNFTLKIRSTKLEDSAMYFCASSTGTGALLRGYTFGSGTRLTVV.